This record covers a single T cell receptor beta chain. The antigen is unknown. In the naive CD8 group, cells lacked CD45RO and were positively selected for CCR7, so terminally differentiated effector memory CD45RA+ cells were left out. Measured with immunoSEQ multiplex PCR; TCRdb has only the in-frame clones, and not every one. The sample consists of 750,000 to 1,000,000 clones, 80% to 95% of them appearing once. The sample is drawn from a study of shared clonotypes between healthy human individuals. The study, taken as a whole, reports: Sequencing depth was expected to influence donor clonotype sharing. Estimated clonotype richness was generally higher in naive than memory subsets. Unshared clonotypes carried lower generation probabilities than those common to all four donors.

Sequencing was done on a sample of naive CD8+ T cells sorted from blood. The sequence was obtained from a man aged 30-40 years in good health.

CDR3 protein: CASSPSGSPYEQYF. CDR3 DNA: TGCGCCAGCAGCCCAAGCGGGAGTCCCTACGAGCAGTACTTC. The chain recombines TRBV5-1 with TRBJ2-7, with 8 bases lining up with TRBD2. The CDR3 contains 14 residues. CDR1 is SGHRS and CDR2 is YFSETQ in the germline V gene. V was clipped by 4 bases and J by 2 bases; unmatched bases: 5.